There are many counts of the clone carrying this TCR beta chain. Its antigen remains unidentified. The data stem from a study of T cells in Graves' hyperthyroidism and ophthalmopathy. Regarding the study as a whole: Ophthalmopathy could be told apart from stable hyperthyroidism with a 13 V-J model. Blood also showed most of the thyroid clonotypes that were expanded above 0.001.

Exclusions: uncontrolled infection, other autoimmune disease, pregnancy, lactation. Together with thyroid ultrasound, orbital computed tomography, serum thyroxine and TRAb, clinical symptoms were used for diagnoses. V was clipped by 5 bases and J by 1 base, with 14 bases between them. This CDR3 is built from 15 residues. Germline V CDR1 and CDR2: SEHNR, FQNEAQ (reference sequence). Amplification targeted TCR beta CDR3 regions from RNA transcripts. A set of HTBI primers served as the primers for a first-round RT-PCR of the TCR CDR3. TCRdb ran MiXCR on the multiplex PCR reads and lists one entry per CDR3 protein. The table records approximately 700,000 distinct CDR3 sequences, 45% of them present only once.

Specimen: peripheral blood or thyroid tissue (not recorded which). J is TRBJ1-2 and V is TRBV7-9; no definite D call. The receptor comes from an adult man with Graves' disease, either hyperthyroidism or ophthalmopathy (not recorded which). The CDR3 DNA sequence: TGTGCCAGCAGCACAGCCAATGGATTTAACTATGGCTACACCTTC. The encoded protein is CASSTANGFNYGYTF.